These T cell receptor beta chains were read from a single sample in a study of Graves' ophthalmopathy and Graves' hyperthyroidism. From the multiplex PCR reads, TCRdb called clonotypes with MiXCR, one entry per CDR3 protein. This table holds 350,000 to 450,000 distinct CDR3 sequences, around 18% found once. Sequencing was done on a sample of peripheral blood. These receptors were obtained from a woman under 30 with Graves' ophthalmopathy. The CDR3 runs from the conserved cysteine through the conserved F or W. The order of the fields is D gene, clone size, V gene, J gene, CDR3 DNA, CDR3 protein. D genes are given only for firm matches. For some rows the clone size is stated as once, few or many, or as a class when expanded; others skip it.

-	-	TRBV18	TRBJ1-1	TGTGCCAGCTCACCCCCCCATGGGCAGTTAATTGGGGCTTTCTTT	CASSPPHGQLIGAFF
-	many	TRBV12-3/TRBV12-4	TRBJ1-5	TGTGCCAGCAGTGTCGGGGAGGGCCCCAATCAGCCCCAGCATTTT	CASSVGEGPNQPQHF
TRBD1	few	TRBV2	TRBJ1-3	TGTGCCAGCACCTCGACAGGGGACTCTGGAAACACCATATATTTT	CASTSTGDSGNTIYF
-	few	TRBV20-1	TRBJ2-5	TGCAGTGCTAGACACGGTGGGCAAGAGACCCAGTACTTC	CSARHGGQETQYF
TRBD1	many	TRBV6-5	TRBJ1-2	TGTGCCAGCAGGCGCCGACAGGGCGAGGGCTACACCTTC	CASRRRQGEGYTF
-	many	TRBV7-3	TRBJ2-6	TGTGCCAGCAGCTTACCCCAGGCTGGGGCCAACGTCCTGACTTTC	CASSLPQAGANVLTF
-	many	TRBV5-1	TRBJ1-2	TGCGCCAGCAGCGTCGGGAACGGTGGATTAGGCTACACCTTC	CASSVGNGGLGYTF
-	-	TRBV11-2	TRBJ2-7	TGTGCCAGCAGCCCCCGGGGGCAGGGTCAAGTCTACGAGCAGTACTTC	CASSPRGQGQVYEQYF
TRBD1	-	TRBV6-2/TRBV6-3	TRBJ2-5	TGTGCCATCAGTGGACAGGGACAAGAGACCCAGTACTTC	CAISGQGQETQYF
TRBD1	-	TRBV30	TRBJ1-2	TGTGCCTGGAGCGTACGGACAGGAACCTATGGCTACACCTTC	CAWSVRTGTYGYTF
-	many	TRBV20-1	TRBJ1-1	TGCAGTGCTAGGGCCAGTCTGTCCCGTGAAGCTTTCTTT	CSARASLSREAFF
-	many	TRBV29-1	TRBJ2-6	TGCAGCGCCCGGACAGGGGCCAACGTCCTGACTTTC	CSARTGANVLTF
-	many	TRBV13	TRBJ2-6	TGTGCCAGCAGCTCAGGACGCCACTCTGGGGCCAACGTCCTGACTTTC	CASSSGRHSGANVLTF
TRBD1	many	TRBV4-2	TRBJ2-5	TGTGCCAGCAGCCAAGGGGACAGGGGGGAAGAGACCCAGTACTTC	CASSQGDRGEETQYF
-	many	TRBV6-2/TRBV6-3	TRBJ1-5	TGTGCCAGCAGTAGGGGACTTCTCTCCAATCAGCCCCAGCATTTT	CASSRGLLSNQPQHF
-	many	TRBV11-1	TRBJ1-1	TGTGCCAGCAGCTTAGATACGGCACCGAACACTGAAGCTTTCTTT	CASSLDTAPNTEAFF
-	many	TRBV6-5	TRBJ1-5	TGTGCCAGCGACGAGGGGCTAACCTATAGCAATCAGCCCCAGCATTTT	CASDEGLTYSNQPQHF
-	-	TRBV5-1	TRBJ2-7	TGCGCCAGCAGCTTAAACAGGCAATACGAGCAGTACTTC	CASSLNRQYEQYF
-	many	TRBV2	TRBJ1-2	TGTGCCAGCGGGACCGGGGCCCAGGGTGGCTACACCTTC	CASGTGAQGGYTF
-	-	TRBV7-8	TRBJ1-5	TGTGCCAGCAGCCATGGGCAACAGCCCCAGCATTTT	CASSHGQQPQHF
-	many	TRBV6-2/TRBV6-3	TRBJ2-4	TGTGCCAGCAGTTACTCCCCAGGGACCAAGAACATTCAGTACTTC	CASSYSPGTKNIQYF
TRBD1	-	TRBV6-2/TRBV6-3	TRBJ2-7	TGTGCCAGCAGACGGGACAGGGGGAACGAGCAGTACTTC	CASRRDRGNEQYF
TRBD1	many	TRBV6-5	TRBJ1-6	TGTGCCAGCAGTTACCGGCCGGGACAGGGGGTACCCGTCTATAATTCACCCCTCCACTTT	CASSYRPGQGVPVYNSPLHF
-	many	TRBV10-1	TRBJ2-4	TGCGCCAGCCCTAATCGACGCAACTTAGCCAAAAACATTCAGTACTTC	CASPNRRNLAKNIQYF
TRBD2	many	TRBV6-2/TRBV6-3	TRBJ2-7	TGTGCCAGCAGCCGCCGGGCCGGGACTAACTACGAGCAGTACTTC	CASSRRAGTNYEQYF
-	once	TRBV12-3/TRBV12-4	TRBJ2-5	TGTGCCAGCAGTTTTCTCTCGGGGAGTGGGACCCAGTACTTC	CASSFLSGSGTQYF
-	many	TRBV12-3/TRBV12-4	TRBJ2-4	TGTGCCAGCAGTCGAGGCGGACTAGCCAAAAACATTCAGTACTTC	CASSRGGLAKNIQYF
-	many	TRBV12-3/TRBV12-4	TRBJ1-1	TGTGCCAGCAGTCGAGGGGGGGGCACTGAAGCTTTCTTT	CASSRGGGTEAFF
TRBD1	many	TRBV7-3	TRBJ1-1	TGTGCCAGCAGCCCTACCTTGGGACAGGGCGAAAGGGCTTTCTTT	CASSPTLGQGERAFF
TRBD1	many	TRBV28	TRBJ2-7	TGTGCCAGCAGGCTAGGGACAGGGGACTACGAGCAGTACTTC	CASRLGTGDYEQYF
TRBD1	many	TRBV10-3	TRBJ2-7	TGTGCCATCAGAGCGGGACAGGGAACCTACGAGCAGTACTTC	CAIRAGQGTYEQYF
-	many	TRBV10-3	TRBJ2-5	TGTGCCATCAGTGAGCCAAGTGAGACCCAGTACTTC	CAISEPSETQYF
-	-	TRBV15	TRBJ1-2	TGTGCCACCAGTATGACCCGGTCTGATGGCTACACCTTC	CATSMTRSDGYTF
-	many	TRBV6-2/TRBV6-3	TRBJ1-5	TGTGCCAGCAGTTACGGAAGGAGCAATCAGCCCCAGCATTTT	CASSYGRSNQPQHF
-	many	TRBV28	TRBJ2-5	TGTGCCAGCAGTCCTGGACATAGAGTCCAAGAGACCCTGTACTTC	CASSPGHRVQETLYF
TRBD1	-	TRBV6-2/TRBV6-3	TRBJ1-2	TGTGCCAGCAGTCCCGGGACAGGTGCTCGCACCTTC	CASSPGTGARTF
TRBD2	few	TRBV7-2	TRBJ2-7	TGTGCCAGCAGCTATTCTCATAGGGTGCGGACTAGCGGGAGGTTCTACGAGCAGTACTTC	CASSYSHRVRTSGRFYEQYF
-	-	TRBV6-5	TRBJ2-7	TGTGCCAGCAGTTTATTCAGTGGGGCAGCCTACGAGCAGTACTTC	CASSLFSGAAYEQYF
-	many	TRBV7-8	TRBJ1-2	TGTGCCAGCAGTACCATCTACGAGGGGTATGGCTACACCTTC	CASSTIYEGYGYTF
-	many	TRBV18	TRBJ1-1	TGTGCCAGCTCACCAGGGAACCTGAACACTGAAGCTTTCTTT	CASSPGNLNTEAFF
-	-	TRBV6-1	TRBJ1-5	TGTGCCAGCAGTGAAATGGGGCAGGTGCCCCAGCATTTT	CASSEMGQVPQHF
TRBD1	-	TRBV6-1	TRBJ1-2	TGTGCCAGCAGTGTCCGGGACAGGTCTGGCTACACCTTC	CASSVRDRSGYTF
TRBD2	many	TRBV10-3	TRBJ2-7	TGTGCCATCAGTGAGGCGGGGGGCGCCTACGAGCAGTACTTC	CAISEAGGAYEQYF
-	many	TRBV14	TRBJ2-2	TGTGCCAGCAGCCAAGAGGACGTACGCTATCGCAACGGGGAGCTGTTTTTT	CASSQEDVRYRNGELFF
TRBD1	many	TRBV12-3/TRBV12-4	TRBJ1-1	TGTGCCAGCAGTGCAGGGGGTACGCAGCTAGGCGCTGAAGCTTTCTTT	CASSAGGTQLGAEAFF
-	many	TRBV28	TRBJ2-7	TGTGCCAGCAGCCCTACGAGACAGAACGAGCAGTACTTC	CASSPTRQNEQYF
-	many	TRBV6-5	TRBJ2-5	TGTGCCAGCGGCAGCAGGGCCTACCAAGAGACCCAGTACTTC	CASGSRAYQETQYF
-	many	TRBV7-2	TRBJ2-7	TGTGCCAGCAGCTTAGGATGGACATGGGGGAGACAGGAACGTTCCTACGAGCAGTACTTC	CASSLGWTWGRQERSYEQYF
-	many	TRBV2	TRBJ1-2	TGTGCCAGCACAGGGAGGACTGGCTACACCTTC	CASTGRTGYTF
TRBD2	many	TRBV19	TRBJ2-5	TGTGCCAGTAGTGTGTCGGGGGGGGAGACCCAGTACTTC	CASSVSGGETQYF
-	many	TRBV6-5	TRBJ1-1	TGTGCCAGCAGTTACTCTGCCGGGAACACTGAAGCTTTCTTT	CASSYSAGNTEAFF
-	-	TRBV11-2	TRBJ2-7	TGTGCCAGCAGCTTAGGAGCTCCCCTGAGCTCCTACGAGCAGTACTTC	CASSLGAPLSSYEQYF